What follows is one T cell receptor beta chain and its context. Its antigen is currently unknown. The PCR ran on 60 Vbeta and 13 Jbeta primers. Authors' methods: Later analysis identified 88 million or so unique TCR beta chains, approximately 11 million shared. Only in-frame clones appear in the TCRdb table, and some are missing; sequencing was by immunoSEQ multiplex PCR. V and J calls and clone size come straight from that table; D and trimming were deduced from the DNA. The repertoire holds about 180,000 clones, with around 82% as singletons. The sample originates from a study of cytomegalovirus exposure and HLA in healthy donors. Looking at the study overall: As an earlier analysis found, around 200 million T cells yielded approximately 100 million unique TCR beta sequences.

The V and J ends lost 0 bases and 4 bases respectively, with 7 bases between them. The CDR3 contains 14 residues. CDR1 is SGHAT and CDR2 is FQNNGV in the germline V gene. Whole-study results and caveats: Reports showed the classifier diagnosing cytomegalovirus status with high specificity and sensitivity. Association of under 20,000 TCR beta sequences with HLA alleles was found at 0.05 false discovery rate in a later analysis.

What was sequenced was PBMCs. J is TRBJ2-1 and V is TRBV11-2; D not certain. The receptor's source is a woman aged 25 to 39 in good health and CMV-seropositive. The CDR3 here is CASSLEQTYNEQFF. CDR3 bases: TGTGCCAGCAGCTTAGAACAGACATACAATGAGCAGTTCTTC.